These 20 T cell receptor beta chains came from one sample sequenced in a study of T cell changes during pregnancy in multiple sclerosis. This table comes from immunoSEQ multiplex PCR, and its TCRdb copy is limited to in-frame clones, with some not included. The sample yields about 86,000 clones, 80% to 95% seen once. The sequences come from peripheral blood, collected in the first trimester of pregnancy. These receptors all stem from a female donor in good health, enrolled as a control in a pregnancy study.

The V gene is TRBV4-3, the J gene TRBJ1-1; D is ambiguous. V was pared by 0 bases and J by 5 bases, with 13 bases between. Germline V gives CDR1 LGHNA, CDR2 YSLEER. This CDR3 region has 15 residues. CDR3 loop: CASSQEVRGWTEAFF. The CDR3 region has the DNA TGCGCCAGCAGCCAAGAGGTTCGGGGATGGACTGAAGCTTTCTTT.

The chain links TRBV7-6 to TRBJ2-2, with 7 bases that match TRBD1. The germline CDR1 and CDR2 sequences are SGHVS and FNYEAQ. Trimming at V came to 5 bases and at J to 6 bases, leaving 12 bases not matched to a gene. The CDR3 is 16 residues long. The CDR3 sequence is CASSRRGKRTSGELFF. Written as DNA, the CDR3 is TGTGCCAGCAGCCGCAGGGGGAAAAGGACTTCCGGGGAGCTGTTTTTT.

This chain joins TRBV5-6 and TRBJ2-3, with 8 nucleotides matching TRBD1. The CDR3 totals 18 residues. The V and J ends lost 0 bases and 0 bases, in that order; junction bases with no gene match: 9. Germline V lookup: CDR1 SGHDT, CDR2 YYEEEE. CDR3 protein: CASSLATGGTGSTDTQYF. The CDR3 region has the DNA TGTGCCAGCAGCTTGGCAACAGGGGGAACAGGGAGCACAGATACGCAGTATTTT.

V gene TRBV25-1 combines with J gene TRBJ1-1; D gene ambiguous. From germline, CDR1 is MGHDK and CDR2 SYGVNS. The CDR3 is 15 amino acids. V was shortened by 4 bases and J by 0 bases, with 12 bases between the two germline ends. CDR3 DNA sequence: TGTGCCAGCAGTGGACCTGGGAGCCTGAACACTGAAGCTTTCTTT. This sequence encodes CASSGPGSLNTEAFF.

The CDR3 coding sequence is TGCAGTGCTAGAGGACAGACTGGCTACACCTTC. This codes for CSARGQTGYTF. This chain links TRBV20-1 with TRBJ1-2, with D perhaps matching TRBD1 (5 bases). The CDR3 loop spans 11 amino acids. Germline CDR1 and CDR2: DFQATT and SNEGSKA (reference sequence). Trimming shortened V by 1 base and J by 7 bases, and 7 bases separated the two germline ends.

The rearrangement links TRBV2 to TRBJ2-3; tentative D call: TRBD2 (6 bases). V lost 8 bases, J lost 5 bases, and 17 bases lay in between. This CDR3 comprises 14 residues. Germline lookup yields CDR1 SNHLY and CDR2 FYNNEI. CDR3: CASHRGGIGDTQYF. The CDR3 bases are TGTGCCAGCCATAGGGGCGGGATTGGAGATACGCAGTATTTT.

The J gene is TRBJ2-7, the V gene TRBV20-1, with D maybe TRBD1 (6 bases). The CDR3 loop spans 11 amino acids. From germline, CDR1 is DFQATT and CDR2 SNEGSKA (reference sequence). Between the trimmed V and J ends, which lost 3 bases and 6 bases, there was a span of 9 bases. CDR3 DNA: TGCAGTGCTAGGGGGGCTGGCGAGCAGTACTTC. This codes for CSARGAGEQYF.

This clone was recorded once. The gene calls are TRBV19 and TRBJ2-1; 8 nucleotides agree with TRBD2. This CDR3 spans 14 amino acids. The trim removed 7 bases at V and 10 bases at J, leaving 12 bases unmatched. Germline V lookup: CDR1 LNHDA, CDR2 SQIVND (reference sequence). CDR3 in amino acids: CASKSAGGHREQFF. Written as DNA, the CDR3 is TGTGCCAGTAAGTCGGCGGGGGGCCATCGGGAGCAGTTCTTC. The full variable domain, its missing parts supplied by reference TRBV19 and TRBJ2-1, is DGGITQSPKYLFRKEGQNVTLSCEQNLNHDAMYWYRQDPGQGLRLIYYSQIVNDFQKGDIAEGYSVSREKKESFPLTVTSAQKNPTAFYLCASKSAGGHREQFFGPGTRLTVL.

By frequency in the sample, this clone is medium-sized. The rearrangement joins TRBV7-6 to TRBJ2-2, with D possibly being TRBD2 (7 bases). CDR1 and CDR2 from the germline V gene are SGHVS and FNYEAQ. This CDR3 comprises 17 residues. The V end was cut by 3 bases, the J end by 4 bases, with 18 bases between. The CDR3 DNA sequence: TGTGCCAGCAGCTTTTTCGAGGGGGGGCCGGTCACCGGGGAGCTGTTTTTT. Its protein product is CASSFFEGGPVTGELFF.

The CDR3 DNA sequence: TGTGCCAGCAGTCTGGGACAGGGGGCCACTGAAGCTTTCTTT. The encoded protein is CASSLGQGATEAFF. The chain links TRBV28 to TRBJ1-1, with 12 nucleotides matching TRBD1. V gave up 5 bases and J gave up 4 bases; unmatched junction bases: 2. The CDR3 is 14 amino acids. CDR1 and CDR2 (germline): MDHEN, SYDVKM.

V is TRBV28 and J is TRBJ2-7; D may be TRBD2 (7 bases). Germline loops: CDR1 MDHEN, CDR2 SYDVKM. The CDR3 is 15 amino acids. Between the trimmed V and J ends, which lost 2 bases and 6 bases, there was a span of 17 bases. The CDR3: CASSLGGAGKGEQYF. The CDR3 nucleotides read TGTGCCAGCAGTTTAGGGGGGGCGGGGAAGGGCGAGCAGTACTTC.

V is TRBV28 and J is TRBJ1-4; unclear D gene. The V and J ends lost 3 bases and 0 bases respectively, with 11 bases between them. CDR1 MDHEN and CDR2 SYDVKM come from the germline V gene. The length of the CDR3 is 16 residues. The CDR3 bases are TGTGCCAGCAGTTTCGATCTAGTTGCAACTAATGAAAAACTGTTTTTT. Translated: CASSFDLVATNEKLFF.

J is TRBJ2-5 and V is TRBV6-1; 11 nucleotides align to TRBD1. Germline loops: CDR1 MNHNS, CDR2 SASEGT. The CDR3 contains 16 residues. Trimming cost V 6 bases and J 7 bases; bases outside gene matches: 13. CDR3 sequence reads: CASSERTGGLGPTQYF. The CDR3 DNA reads TGTGCCAGCAGCGAACGGACAGGGGGCCTTGGCCCGACCCAGTACTTC.

The J gene is TRBJ2-5, the V gene TRBV6-5; 8 bases align to TRBD1. CDR3 size: 14 residues. Trimming removed 2 bases from V and 5 bases from J; junction bases left unmatched: 4. Germline CDR1 reads MNHEY; CDR2 reads SVGAGI. The CDR3 is CASSYRTGRETQYF. The CDR3 DNA sequence: TGTGCCAGCAGTTACAGGACAGGGCGGGAGACCCAGTACTTC.

The chain recombines TRBV7-8 with TRBJ1-1; a possible D gene is TRBD1 (5 bases). CDR1 and CDR2 from the germline V gene are SGHVS and FQNEAQ. CDR3 size: 14 residues. V was trimmed by 1 base and J by 4 bases, leaving 10 bases between them. The CDR3 protein is CASSLVAGPTEAFF. The CDR3 DNA reads as TGTGCCAGCAGCTTAGTGGCAGGGCCCACTGAAGCTTTCTTT.

V and J are TRBV9 and TRBJ1-2; D might be TRBD1 (5 bases). Trimming stripped 4 bases from V and 6 bases from J, with 22 bases between. The CDR3 runs to 16 residues. Germline CDR1 SGDLS, CDR2 YYNGEE. This CDR3 is CASSPRSGAPLDGYTF. The CDR3 coding sequence is TGTGCCAGCAGCCCCCGTTCTGGGGCTCCTCTGGATGGCTACACCTTC.

The rearrangement links TRBV29-1 to TRBJ1-2; no clear D gene. CDR3 length: 13 residues. Germline V gene sequence: CDR1 SQVTM, CDR2 ANQGSEA. The V and J ends lost 4 bases and 3 bases respectively, with 12 bases between them. The CDR3 DNA follows: TGCAGCGTTGGGGCTGCCGAGCACTATGGCTACACCTTC. Its translation: CSVGAAEHYGYTF.

This sequence joins TRBV6-1 and TRBJ1-6, with D perhaps TRBD1 (5 bases). CDR1 and CDR2 (germline): MNHNS, SASEGT. The V end was cut by 6 bases, the J end by 3 bases, with 9 bases between. This CDR3 spans 14 amino acids. The CDR3 reads CASSDSNYNSPLHF. The CDR3 region has the DNA TGTGCCAGCAGCGACAGCAACTATAATTCACCCCTCCACTTT.

The J gene is TRBJ1-1, the V gene TRBV6-5; 9 bases match TRBD1. The CDR3 sequence is 15 residues long. Trimming cost V 3 bases and J 3 bases; bases outside gene matches: 5. Germline V gene sequence: CDR1 MNHEY, CDR2 SVGAGI. The CDR3 region has the DNA TGTGCCAGCAGTTATCTACAGGGGGCTGACACTGAAGCTTTCTTT. Translating gives CASSYLQGADTEAFF.

This chain joins TRBV5-1 and TRBJ1-1, with 7 bases fitting TRBD1. The junction had 8 bases not matched to a gene; V was cut back by 0 bases and J by 3 bases. This CDR3 is built from 16 residues. Germline V gives CDR1 SGHRS, CDR2 YFSETQ. CDR3 nucleotide sequence: TGCGCCAGCAGCTTGGGGACAGGATATGAACACACTGAAGCTTTCTTT. Amino acid sequence: CASSLGTGYEHTEAFF. Filled out from reference TRBV5-1 and TRBJ1-1, the complete variable domain reads KAGVTQTPRYLIKTRGQQVTLSCSPISGHRSVSWYQQTPGQGLQFLFEYFSETQRNKGNFPGRFSGRQFSNSRSEMNVSTLELGDSALYLCASSLGTGYEHTEAFFGQGTRLTVV.